This passage covers 32 T cell receptor beta chains from one sample sequenced in a study of persistence of HIV-infected CD4 T cells. For these receptors, no antigen is known. The immunoSEQ assay was version 4, run in survey mode. The method was immunoSEQ multiplex PCR; TCRdb's version includes in-frame clones alone and lacks a portion of them. The sample holds some 45,000 clones; 88% are singletons and the top ten take around 0.48%. Nonspecific anti-CD3/anti-CD28 bead stimulation represents the broad CD4+ T cell repertoire. Sorting selected CD4+ T cells upregulating both CD40 ligand and CD69. Here the sequenced sample was CD4+ T cells sorted from PBMCs after approximately 19-hour stimulation, taken from a patient who received antiretroviral therapy. The receptors stem from an adult woman with HIV who was CMV-seropositive.

The V call is TRBV3-1 (or the pseudogene TRBV3-2), the J call TRBJ2-7, with D possibly being TRBD2 (6 bases). Germline V gene sequence: CDR1 LGHDT, CDR2 YNNKEL (reference sequence). The CDR3 has 13 residues. V was cut by 4 bases and J by 7 bases, with 14 bases left in between. CDR3 sequence: CASSLGGRNEQYV. In DNA, the CDR3 is TGTGCCAGCAGCCTAGGTGGGAGGAATGAGCAGTACGTC.

The chain has TRBV9 and TRBJ1-6; D is undetermined. This CDR3 has 15 residues. In germline, CDR1 is SGDLS, CDR2 YYNGEE. V lost 0 bases to trimming and J lost 7 bases, with 11 bases between them. For the CDR3, the DNA is TGTGCCAGCAGCGTAGCTGTAGGTGGGAATTCACCCCTCCACTTT. As protein: CASSVAVGGNSPLHF. Variable domain in full (rest from reference TRBV9 and TRBJ1-6): DSGVTQTPKHLITATGQRVTLRCSPRSGDLSVYWYQQSLDQGLQFLIQYYNGEERAKGNILERFSAQQFPDLHSELNLSSLELGDSALYFCASSVAVGGNSPLHFGNGTRLTVT.

V and J are TRBV5-1 and TRBJ1-3; no reliable D call. Per the germline V gene, CDR1 is SGHRS and CDR2 is YFSETQ. This CDR3 is built from 14 residues. The germline V and J ends were trimmed by 4 bases and 2 bases, with 10 bases remaining between them. CDR3: CASSPDLPGNTIYF. The CDR3, as DNA: TGCGCCAGCAGCCCCGACCTGCCTGGAAACACCATATATTTT.

This clone was recorded a few times. The chain carries TRBV5-4 and TRBJ1-5; 11 bases map to TRBD1. The ends lost 6 bases at V and 7 bases at J; junction bases unmatched: 9. The V gene's germline CDR1 is SGHNT and CDR2 YYREEE (reference sequence). The CDR3 runs to 15 residues. The CDR3 nucleotides are TGTGCCAGCACTCCGCGGACAGGGGGCATCCAGCCCCAGCATTTT. It yields the protein CASTPRTGGIQPQHF.

DNA for the CDR3: TGTGCCAGCAGTAGCAGGGCCGAGCAGTACTTC. This sequence encodes CASSSRAEQYF. The J gene is TRBJ2-7, the V gene TRBV2; a possible D gene is TRBD1 (5 bases). The CDR3 sequence is 11 residues long. Trimming removed 5 bases from V and 6 bases from J, with 8 bases in between. CDR1 SNHLY and CDR2 FYNNEI come from the germline V gene.

This chain uses TRBV3-1 (or the pseudogene TRBV3-2) with TRBJ1-1; a possible D gene is TRBD1 (6 bases). The germline CDR1 and CDR2 sequences are LGHDT and YNNKEL (reference sequence). The CDR3 has 14 amino acids. Trimming pared 4 bases from V and 6 bases from J, leaving 15 bases between. This CDR3 is CASSRQGRGAEAFF. In DNA form, the CDR3 reads TGTGCCAGCAGCCGCCAGGGTAGGGGGGCTGAAGCTTTCTTT.

J is TRBJ1-4 and V is TRBV30; 8 nucleotides line up with TRBD1. Per the germline V gene, CDR1 is GTSNPN and CDR2 is SVGIG (reference sequence). V shed 0 bases, J shed 1 base, and the junction held 7 bases outside the gene matches. There are 17 residues in the CDR3. The CDR3 reads CAWSVQGGLGTNEKLFF. In DNA, the CDR3 is TGTGCCTGGAGTGTACAGGGGGGGCTAGGAACTAATGAAAAACTGTTTTTT.

This chain connects TRBV5-4 to TRBJ1-2; the match to TRBD1 covers 7 bases. Per the germline V gene, CDR1 is SGHNT and CDR2 is YYREEE (reference sequence). The V segment lost 0 bases and the J segment 4 bases; nucleotides outside the gene matches: 3. The CDR3 contains 14 residues. The CDR3 protein is CASSLDRDSYGYTF. The DNA for the CDR3 is TGTGCCAGCAGCTTGGATAGGGACAGCTATGGCTACACCTTC.

V gene TRBV5-4 combines with J gene TRBJ1-1; D ambiguous. Trimming pared 0 bases from V and 1 base from J, leaving 10 bases between. The germline V gene encodes CDR1 SGHNT and CDR2 YYREEE (reference sequence). This CDR3 has 15 residues. The CDR3 reads CASSLGRAGNTEAFF. CDR3 nucleotides: TGTGCCAGCAGCTTGGGTCGGGCAGGGAACACTGAAGCTTTCTTT.

Only a few counts were recorded for this clone. The chain couples TRBV19 to TRBJ1-1; 9 positions agree with TRBD1. V gave up 8 bases and J gave up 1 base; unmatched junction bases: 8. The CDR3 spans 15 residues. Per the germline V gene, CDR1 is LNHDA and CDR2 is SQIVND (reference sequence). The CDR3 bases are TGTGCCAGTGCAAAGGGACAGGGCGCGAACACTGAAGCTTTCTTT. This codes for CASAKGQGANTEAFF.

V and J are TRBV7-9 and TRBJ1-1; no clear D gene. V lost 1 base and J 11 bases, leaving 11 bases between the germline ends. This CDR3 comprises 12 residues. Looked up from germline, CDR1 is SEHNR and CDR2 is FQNEAQ (reference sequence). Written as DNA, the CDR3 is TGTGCCAGCAGCTTAGAAGGGAGCTACGCTTTCTTT. Protein: CASSLEGSYAFF.

This sequence joins TRBV6-1 and TRBJ2-7; the match to TRBD1 covers 10 bases. Germline assignment: CDR1 MNHNS and CDR2 SASEGT. The CDR3 runs to 15 residues. V lost 3 bases to trimming and J lost 4 bases; unmatched junction nucleotides: 6. The CDR3 loop is CASSEGQGPGYEQYV. The CDR3 DNA reads TGTGCCAGCAGTGAGGGACAGGGGCCTGGTTACGAGCAGTACGTC.

This chain uses TRBV19 with TRBJ2-2; D is perhaps TRBD1 or TRBD2 (5 bases each). Per the germline V gene, CDR1 is LNHDA and CDR2 is SQIVND (reference sequence). The CDR3 runs to 15 residues. Between the trimmed V and J ends, which lost 3 bases and 4 bases, there was a span of 12 bases. The CDR3 loop is CASSMWGTLTGELFF. Written as DNA, the CDR3 is TGTGCCAGTAGTATGTGGGGGACCCTCACCGGGGAGCTGTTTTTT.

The chain employs TRBV6-5 and TRBJ1-2, with 7 bases identical to TRBD1. Germline assignment: CDR1 MNHEY and CDR2 SVGAGI. The junction had 5 bases not matched to a gene; V was cut back by 6 bases and J by 4 bases. CDR3 length equals 13 residues. Here the CDR3 reads CASRRQGSYGYTF. CDR3 in DNA: TGTGCCAGCAGGAGACAGGGTAGCTATGGCTACACCTTC.

This chain connects TRBV12-3 or TRBV12-4 to TRBJ1-1; possible D gene TRBD1, 6 bases. V was clipped by 2 bases and J by 3 bases, with 7 bases between them. The CDR3 contains 13 residues. CDR3 nucleotides: TGTGCCAGCAGTTTAAGGGGGTACACTGAAGCTTTCTTT. Translated: CASSLRGYTEAFF.

The V and J genes are TRBV30 and TRBJ1-2, with D possibly TRBD1 on 5 matching bases. The germline V and J ends were trimmed by 5 bases and 4 bases, with 14 bases remaining between them. This CDR3 spans 13 amino acids. The germline V gene encodes CDR1 GTSNPN and CDR2 SVGIG (reference sequence). CDR3 amino acids: CAWVGMGPYGYTF. CDR3 coding DNA: TGTGCCTGGGTGGGGATGGGGCCCTATGGCTACACCTTC.

This rearrangement joins TRBV5-4 to TRBJ2-1, with D maybe TRBD1 (5 bases). Trimming removed 4 bases from V and 10 bases from J, with 15 bases in between. Germline values: CDR1 SGHNT, CDR2 YYREEE (reference sequence). The CDR3 has 13 amino acids. The CDR3 reads CASSTVSRTEQFF. In DNA, the CDR3 is TGTGCCAGCAGCACGGTATCCAGGACAGAGCAGTTCTTC.

The CDR3, as DNA: TGTGCCAGTAGTGCTCCGGGACTGATTTACGAGCAGTACTTC. It is translated as CASSAPGLIYEQYF. The V and J genes are TRBV19 and TRBJ2-7; a possible D gene is TRBD2 (6 bases). The CDR3 length is 14 residues. V was cut by 5 bases and J by 4 bases, with 15 bases left in between. In germline, CDR1 is LNHDA, CDR2 SQIVND (reference sequence).

This chain joins TRBV6-1 and TRBJ2-3, with 11 bases that match TRBD2. J lost 2 bases, V lost 4 bases, and 5 bases had no gene match. CDR1 is MNHNS, CDR2 SASEGT, per germline. CDR3 length: 16 amino acids. CDR3 DNA sequence: TGTGCCAGCAGTGGACTAGCGGGGTTTCCCACAGATACGCAGTATTTT. This gives the protein CASSGLAGFPTDTQYF.

This rearrangement joins TRBV27 to TRBJ1-1; D is perhaps TRBD1 (6 bases). V dropped 5 bases and J dropped 9 bases, with 19 bases sitting between them. The CDR3 extends over 14 amino acids. Per germline, CDR1 MNHEY and CDR2 SMNVEV (reference sequence). This CDR3 reads CASSPYRGGNKAFF. The CDR3 nucleotides are TGTGCCAGCAGTCCCTATCGGGGGGGCAATAAAGCTTTCTTT.

The rearrangement uses TRBV19 and TRBJ2-3, with D possibly TRBD2 on 5 matching bases. CDR3 length equals 15 residues. Germline values: CDR1 LNHDA, CDR2 SQIVND (reference sequence). Trimming pared 3 bases from V and 2 bases from J, leaving 12 bases between. CDR3 sequence reads: CASSIGLAATDTQYF. Here the CDR3 DNA reads TGTGCCAGTAGTATTGGGCTAGCAGCCACAGATACGCAGTATTTT.

CDR3 nucleotides: TGTGCCTGGGAACCCGTGACACGGGGGCAGTTCTTC. Translation gives CAWEPVTRGQFF. J is TRBJ2-1 and V is TRBV30; the D gene is possibly TRBD2 (5 bases). Germline loops: CDR1 GTSNPN, CDR2 SVGIG (reference sequence). CDR3 size: 12 residues. Trimming took 5 bases from V and 12 from J, leaving 17 bases between them. The full variable domain, rest sourced from reference TRBV30 and TRBJ2-1, is SQTIHQWPATLVQPVGSPLSLECTVEGTSNPNLYWYRQAAGRGLQLLFYSVGIGQISSEVPQNLSASRPQDRQFILSSKKLLLSDSGFYLCAWEPVTRGQFFGPGTRLTVL.

The chain has TRBV12-3 or TRBV12-4 and TRBJ2-2, with D unresolved. V was pared by 8 bases and J by 6 bases, with 13 bases between. The CDR3 is made up of 13 amino acids. CDR3 residues: CASVVRGAGELFF. In DNA, the CDR3 is TGTGCCAGCGTTGTGAGAGGAGCCGGGGAGCTGTTTTTT.

The rearrangement joins TRBV19 to TRBJ2-1; 11 bases fit TRBD2. V lost 5 bases and J lost 4; bases outside the gene matches: 7. The CDR3 spans 16 residues. Germline loops: CDR1 LNHDA, CDR2 SQIVND (reference sequence). The CDR3 DNA reads TGTGCCAGTAGTTCTCGGGGGACTAGCGGATACAATGAGCAGTTCTTC. Encoded protein: CASSSRGTSGYNEQFF.

The chain combines TRBV12-3 or TRBV12-4 with TRBJ2-1; TRBD2 is a possible D gene (7 bases). V was trimmed by 7 bases and J by 6 bases, leaving 10 bases between them. The CDR3 spans 12 residues. The CDR3 DNA reads TGTGCCAGCAAGGGGGGGGGCAATGAGCAGTTCTTC. It translates to CASKGGGNEQFF.

The chain has TRBV7-2 and TRBJ1-6; D perhaps matches TRBD1 (5 bases). This CDR3 is 17 amino acids long. Germline-derived CDR1 and CDR2 are SGHTA and FQGNSA. V was pared by 1 base and J by 5 bases, with 15 bases between. CDR3 coding DNA: TGTGCCAGCAGCTTAGAATCCAGGGTCGACGATAATTCACCCCTCCACTTT. It codes for CASSLESRVDDNSPLHF.

The V and J genes are TRBV5-1 and TRBJ1-1; D remains ambiguous. The germline CDR1 and CDR2 sequences are SGHRS and YFSETQ. The V end was cut by 3 bases, the J end by 6 bases, with 18 bases between. This CDR3 has 15 residues. The chain's CDR3 is CASSSGLGIVSEAFF. Here the CDR3 DNA reads TGCGCCAGCAGCTCCGGTTTAGGGATAGTCTCTGAAGCTTTCTTT.

This rearrangement joins TRBV7-2 to TRBJ2-1, with TRBD2 matching 15 bases. The germline gives CDR1 SGHTA, CDR2 FQGNSA. Trimming took 2 bases from V and 7 from J; bases not matched to a gene: 3. CDR3 size: 16 residues. The CDR3: CASSLLGTSGGNEQFF. For the CDR3, the DNA is TGTGCCAGCAGCTTACTTGGGACTAGCGGGGGGAATGAGCAGTTCTTC.

This sequence joins TRBV5-1 and TRBJ2-1; TRBD2 aligns across 10 bases. V was clipped by 4 bases and J by 9 bases; unmatched bases: 13. Per the germline V gene, CDR1 is SGHRS and CDR2 is YFSETQ. This CDR3 comprises 16 residues. The CDR3 sequence is CASSPRAGGPPVEQFF. In nucleotides, the CDR3 is TGCGCCAGCAGCCCCAGAGCGGGGGGGCCCCCAGTTGAGCAGTTCTTC. Drawing the rest from reference TRBV5-1 and TRBJ2-1, the complete variable domain is KAGVTQTPRYLIKTRGQQVTLSCSPISGHRSVSWYQQTPGQGLQFLFEYFSETQRNKGNFPGRFSGRQFSNSRSEMNVSTLELGDSALYLCASSPRAGGPPVEQFFGPGTRLTVL.

This chain joins TRBV18 and TRBJ2-5; D possibly matches TRBD1 or TRBD2 (5 bases each). Deletions cut 2 bases from V and 2 bases from J, with 18 bases between. Looked up from germline, CDR1 is KGHSH and CDR2 is LQKENI. The CDR3 is made up of 17 amino acids. The CDR3 loop reads CASSPGGLTQNQETQYF. CDR3 coding DNA: TGTGCCAGCTCACCAGGGGGTCTTACTCAAAATCAAGAGACCCAGTACTTC.

This sequence joins TRBV18 and TRBJ2-7, with D possibly matching TRBD1 (6 bases). Germline values: CDR1 KGHSH, CDR2 LQKENI. Trimming removed 4 bases from V and 4 bases from J, with 8 bases in between. This CDR3 contains 12 residues. The CDR3 protein is CASSRDNYEQYF. The CDR3 coding sequence is TGTGCCAGCTCACGGGACAATTACGAGCAGTACTTC.

This clone was observed once. V usage is TRBV7-7 and J usage is TRBJ2-5; the match to TRBD1 covers 7 bases. The length of the CDR3 is 17 residues. Trimming took 2 bases from V and 5 from J; bases not matched to a gene: 14. The germline CDR1 and CDR2 sequences are SSHAT and FNYEAQ (reference sequence). The CDR3 coding sequence is TGTGCCAGCAGCTTACAACAGGGGAGTGGGCCTGGGGAGACCCAGTACTTC. It yields the protein CASSLQQGSGPGETQYF.